The 11 T cell receptor beta chains given below trace back to one sample, sequenced in a study of OX40 agonist ivuxolimab in advanced cancers. Only in-frame clones appear in the TCRdb table, and some are missing; sequencing was by immunoSEQ multiplex PCR. The sample includes 41,000 or so clones, about 72% of them seen just once. Sequencing was performed on CD4+ or CD8+ T cells sorted from blood, taken in a trial of the OX40 agonist ivuxolimab. These receptors were collected from an adult with an advanced solid tumor such as melanoma, head and neck, liver or kidney cancer.

V and J are TRBV28 and TRBJ1-2; D uncertain. V lost 2 bases and J 7 bases, leaving 5 bases between the germline ends. The CDR3 totals 11 residues. The germline V gene encodes CDR1 MDHEN and CDR2 SYDVKM. The CDR3 nucleotides are TGTGCCAGCAGTTTAAATCGTGGCTACACCTTC. Amino acid sequence: CASSLNRGYTF.

The V call is TRBV6-1, the J call TRBJ1-1; unclear D gene. Germline CDR1 is MNHNS and CDR2 is SASEGT. The CDR3 sequence is 12 residues long. V was clipped by 10 bases and J by 1 base, with 10 bases between them. This chain's CDR3 is CATRLQNTEAFF. The CDR3 coding sequence is TGTGCCACCAGATTACAGAACACTGAAGCTTTCTTT.

This chain joins TRBV7-2 and TRBJ2-5, with D perhaps being TRBD1 or TRBD2 (7 bases each). CDR3 length: 15 residues. Germline V gene lookup returns CDR1 SGHTA and CDR2 FQGNSA. Trimming removed 5 bases at V and 2 bases at J, with 15 bases between. CDR3 residues: CASSPGGGGQETQYF. The CDR3 nucleotides are TGTGCCAGCAGCCCAGGGGGGGGAGGACAAGAGACCCAGTACTTC.

The rearrangement links TRBV4-2 to TRBJ2-3; 9 nucleotides line up with TRBD1. V was clipped by 4 bases and J by 4 bases; unmatched bases: 6. Germline lookup yields CDR1 LGHNA and CDR2 YNFKEQ. CDR3 length: 15 amino acids. The CDR3 region has the DNA TGTGCCAGCAGCCTGGGACAGGGCTCCGCAGATACGCAGTATTTT. Residues: CASSLGQGSADTQYF.

Only a few counts were recorded for this clone. This chain uses TRBV7-3 with TRBJ1-2; D unresolved. Trimming removed 5 bases at V and 7 bases at J, with 14 bases between. This CDR3 has 13 amino acids. CDR1 is SGHTA, CDR2 FQGTGA, per germline. The CDR3 spells CASSPGPEGGYTF. DNA of the CDR3: TGTGCCAGCAGCCCCGGTCCCGAGGGTGGCTACACCTTC.

The V gene is TRBV7-2, the J gene TRBJ2-5, with D hard to call. This CDR3 region has 14 residues. CDR1 is SGHTA, CDR2 FQGNSA, per germline. V lost 0 bases to trimming and J lost 1 base, with 6 bases between them. The CDR3 region is CASSLAGTQETQYF. The CDR3 DNA reads as TGTGCCAGCAGCTTAGCGGGAACCCAAGAGACCCAGTACTTC.

The rearrangement links TRBV6-1 to TRBJ2-5; D is perhaps TRBD2 (7 bases). This CDR3 is built from 15 residues. V was clipped by 5 bases and J by 4 bases, with 17 bases between them. CDR1 MNHNS and CDR2 SASEGT come from the germline V gene. CDR3 residues: CASSFTVGGGETQYF. DNA of the CDR3: TGTGCCAGCAGTTTCACGGTGGGAGGGGGAGAGACCCAGTACTTC.

This clone is medium-sized (0.01 to 0.1%) in the sample. DNA for the CDR3: TGCGCCAGCAGCCAAGATACCTGGACAGGGGGCGAGTACGAGCAGTACTTC. As protein: CASSQDTWTGGEYEQYF. This rearrangement joins TRBV4-3 to TRBJ2-7, with TRBD1 identical over 11 bases. The junction had 8 bases not matched to a gene; V was cut back by 0 bases and J by 4 bases. The CDR3 runs 17 residues. CDR1 and CDR2 (germline): LGHNA, YSLEER.

CDR3 sequence (DNA): TGCAGCGCCAGCGTACAGGGTATGAACACTGAAGCTTTCTTT. Its protein product is CSASVQGMNTEAFF. V usage is TRBV29-1 and J usage is TRBJ1-1; D perhaps matches TRBD1 (6 bases). The CDR3 contains 14 residues. From germline, CDR1 is SQVTM and CDR2 ANQGSEA. V lost 7 bases, J lost 0 bases, and 15 bases lay in between.

The rearrangement uses TRBV7-5 and TRBJ1-4. TRBV7-5 is termed a pseudogene. CDR3 size: 16 residues. This CDR3 is CASSLNRGPTNEKLFF. The CDR3 coding sequence is TGTGCCAGCAGCTTAAACCGAGGCCCAACTAATGAAAAACTGTTTTTT.

The chain joins TRBV2 to TRBJ1-5; TRBD1 aligns across 9 bases. Per germline, CDR1 SNHLY and CDR2 FYNNEI. The CDR3 is 14 amino acids. With V trimmed by 8 bases and J by 4 bases, 6 bases remained unmatched. The DNA for the CDR3 is TGTGCCAGCGTGGGACAGGGTGGGAATCAGCCCCAGCATTTT. Translated, it gives CASVGQGGNQPQHF.